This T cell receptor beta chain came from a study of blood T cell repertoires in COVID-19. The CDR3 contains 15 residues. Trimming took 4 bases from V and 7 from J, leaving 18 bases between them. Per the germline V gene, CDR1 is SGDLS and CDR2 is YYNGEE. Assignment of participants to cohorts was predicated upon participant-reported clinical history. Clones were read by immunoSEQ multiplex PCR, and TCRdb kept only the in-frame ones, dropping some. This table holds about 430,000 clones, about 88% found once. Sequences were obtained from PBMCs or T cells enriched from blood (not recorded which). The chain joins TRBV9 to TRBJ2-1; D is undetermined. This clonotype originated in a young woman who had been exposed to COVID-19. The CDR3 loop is CASSPPFSSLNEQFF. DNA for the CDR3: TGTGCCAGCAGCCCCCCGTTCTCTTCCCTTAATGAGCAGTTCTTC.